Each of the 2 T cell receptor beta chains below was sequenced from the same sample in a study of PD-1 blockade in classical Hodgkin lymphoma. This table comes from immunoSEQ multiplex PCR, and its TCRdb copy is limited to in-frame clones, with some not included. The profile covers around 99,000 clones, with 81% appearing a single time and around 17% taken by the ten largest. All the patients suffered relapse after autologous stem cell transplantation, and brentuximab vedotin exposure differed. Sample: peripheral blood mononuclear cells (PBMCs), taken before the second cycle of nivolumab. The receptors stem from a human donor with classical Hodgkin lymphoma.

Only a few counts were recorded for this clone. The V gene is TRBV14, the J gene TRBJ1-2, with D perhaps matching TRBD1 (6 bases). The V end was cut by 3 bases, the J end by 8 bases, with 13 bases between. Looked up from germline, CDR1 is SGHDN and CDR2 is FVKESK. The CDR3 spans 13 residues. The CDR3 region has the DNA TGTGCCAGCAGCCATTCCCTACAGGGAGGCTACACCTTC. Its translation: CASSHSLQGGYTF.

The V and J genes are TRBV28 and TRBJ2-6; the D gene is possibly TRBD2 (6 bases). The CDR3 sequence is 15 residues long. Trimming shortened V by 6 bases and J by 2 bases, and 11 bases separated the two germline ends. Per germline, CDR1 MDHEN and CDR2 SYDVKM. The CDR3 DNA is TGTGCCAGCAGCTCTGGAGGGACTGGGGCCAACGTCCTGACTTTC. It codes for CASSSGGTGANVLTF.